Below, one T cell receptor (beta chain) is given with its context. Its antigen remains unknown. An end of the junction differs from the germline gene, which may be a read error. TCR alpha and beta CDR3 regions were amplified from RNA using iRepertoire nested multiplex PCR. For one-step reverse transcription and amplification, 100-400 ng of tissue mRNA or PBMC total RNA was used. TCRdb ran MiXCR on the multiplex PCR reads and lists one entry per CDR3 protein. Counted here are approximately 400,000 distinct CDR3 sequences, 41% occurring once; the ten biggest clones make up about 12%. This entry comes from a study of glioma-infiltrating T cells. Study-wide results and caveats: Tissue-blood divergence was below expectation in non-neoplastic patients, above in gliomas.

Germline V gene lookup returns CDR1 MNHNY and CDR2 SVGAGI (reference sequence). The CDR3 is 15 residues long. V and J are TRBV6-6 and TRBJ1-3; D is unresolved. This clonotype was obtained from a human donor with low-grade glioma or glioblastoma, undergoing nonglioma brain surgery, or in good health (not recorded which). The sequenced material came from glioma tissue, nonneoplastic brain tissue, or PBMCs (not recorded which). The CDR3 DNA follows: TGTGCCAGCAGTTACATGCATGACTCTGGAAGCACCATATATTTC. It specifies CASSYMHDSGSTIYF.